Sequencing of this T cell receptor (beta chain) was carried out in a study of cytomegalovirus exposure and HLA in healthy donors. Study-wide context: One earlier analysis, a look at some 180 million T cells, found about 110 million unique TCR beta sequences.

This CDR3 comprises 14 residues. In germline, CDR1 is MDHEN, CDR2 SYDVKM. J gave up 0 bases and V 6 bases, and 2 bases lay outside the gene matches. This PCR relied on a set of 60 Vbeta primers and 13 Jbeta primers. TCRdb's table, derived via immunoSEQ multiplex PCR, lists solely in-frame clones and lacks some. The sample lists roughly 170,000 clones; over 60% were seen once. Findings and limits, study-wide: Roughly uniform depth of sequencing across donors was assumed in presence/absence analyses. Listed as cytomegalovirus-associated were around 160 TCR beta chains.

Note on this clone: Antigen specificity is unknown. The same CDR3 also results from other DNA sequences found in this sample.

The material sequenced was PBMCs. The sequence was obtained from a female donor in good health and CMV-seronegative. The V and J genes are TRBV28 and TRBJ1-3, with TRBD1 identical over 7 bases. CDR3 loop: CASSPGGSGNTIYF. The CDR3 DNA reads as TGTGCCAGCAGCCCAGGGGGCTCTGGAAACACCATATATTTT.